This TCR beta chain is from a study of T-cell reconstitution after alpha-beta-depleted transplantation in children. Whole-study findings and limits: Once a year had passed after transplant, T-cell counts and diversity came mostly from newly produced T cells.

The TCRbeta library was prepared with unique molecular identifiers. Using its own MiXCR run on the PCR reads, TCRdb lists one record per CDR3 protein. The table shows about 110,000 distinct CDR3 sequences, with approximately 6% occurring only once. About this clonotype: What it binds is not known.

The specimen was PBMCs, mostly from graft donor cells, collected 360 days after TCRalphabeta/CD19-depleted stem cell transplant. The origin of this receptor is a male patient aged 2 to 10 who had a stem cell transplant for acute lymphoblastic leukemia, so the T cells may come from the graft donor.

The CDR3 bases are TGCAGTGCTAGAGATTTCTCTAGCGGGGGGGTCCCTTATAGCTCCTACAATGAGCAGTTCTTC. Amino acids: CSARDFSSGGVPYSSYNEQFF. J is TRBJ2-1 and V is TRBV20-1; 12 bases agree with TRBD2. V gave up 0 bases and J gave up 0 bases; unmatched junction bases: 15. CDR1 DFQATT and CDR2 SNEGSKA come from the germline V gene (reference sequence). The CDR3 covers 21 residues.